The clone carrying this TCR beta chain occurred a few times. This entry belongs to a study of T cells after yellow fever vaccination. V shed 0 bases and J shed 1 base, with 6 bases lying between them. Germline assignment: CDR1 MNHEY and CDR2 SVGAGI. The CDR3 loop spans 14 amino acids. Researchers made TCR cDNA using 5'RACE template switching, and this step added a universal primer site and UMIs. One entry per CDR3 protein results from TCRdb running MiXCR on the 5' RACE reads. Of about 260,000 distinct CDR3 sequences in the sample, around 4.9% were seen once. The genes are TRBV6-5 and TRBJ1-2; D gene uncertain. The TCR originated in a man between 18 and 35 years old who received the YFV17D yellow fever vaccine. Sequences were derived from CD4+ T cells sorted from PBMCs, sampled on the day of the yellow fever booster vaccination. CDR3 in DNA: TGTGCCAGCAGTTACTCGGCGTATAACTATGGCTACACCTTC. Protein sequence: CASSYSAYNYGYTF.